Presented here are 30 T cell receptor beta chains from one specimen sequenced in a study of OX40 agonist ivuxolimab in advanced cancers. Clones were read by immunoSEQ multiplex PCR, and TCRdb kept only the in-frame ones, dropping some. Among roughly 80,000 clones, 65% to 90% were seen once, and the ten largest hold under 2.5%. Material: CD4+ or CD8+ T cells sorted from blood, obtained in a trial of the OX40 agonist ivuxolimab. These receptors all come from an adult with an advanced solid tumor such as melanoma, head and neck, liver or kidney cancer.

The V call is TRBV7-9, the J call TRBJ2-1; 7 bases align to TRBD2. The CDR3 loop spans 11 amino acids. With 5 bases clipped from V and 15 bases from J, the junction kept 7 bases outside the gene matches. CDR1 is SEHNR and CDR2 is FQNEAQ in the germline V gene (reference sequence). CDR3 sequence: CASSGGERRFF. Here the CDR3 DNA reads TGTGCCAGCAGCGGGGGGGAGCGTCGGTTCTTC. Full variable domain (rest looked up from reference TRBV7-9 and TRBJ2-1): DTGVSQNPRHKITKRGQNVTFRCDPISEHNRLYWYRQTLGQGPEFLTYFQNEAQLEKSRLLSDRFSAERPKGSFSTLEIQRTEQGDSAMYLCASSGGERRFFGPGTRLTVL.

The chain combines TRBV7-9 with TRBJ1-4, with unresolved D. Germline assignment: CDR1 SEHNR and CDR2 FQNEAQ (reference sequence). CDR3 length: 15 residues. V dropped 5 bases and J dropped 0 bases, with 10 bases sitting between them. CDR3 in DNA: TGTGCCAGCAGCCCCCAATTTGCAACTAATGAAAAACTGTTTTTT. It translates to CASSPQFATNEKLFF.

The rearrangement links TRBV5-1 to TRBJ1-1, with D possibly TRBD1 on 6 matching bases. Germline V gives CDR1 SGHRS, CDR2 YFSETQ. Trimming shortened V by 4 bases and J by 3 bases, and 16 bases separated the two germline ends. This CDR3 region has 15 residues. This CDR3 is CASSLTGKWDTEAFF. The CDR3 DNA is TGCGCCAGCAGCCTCACAGGGAAATGGGACACTGAAGCTTTCTTT.

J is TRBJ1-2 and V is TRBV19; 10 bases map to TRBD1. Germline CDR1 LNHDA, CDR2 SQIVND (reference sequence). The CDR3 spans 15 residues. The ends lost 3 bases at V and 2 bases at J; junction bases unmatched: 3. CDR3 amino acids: CASSMGTGANYGYTF. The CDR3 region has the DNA TGTGCCAGTAGTATGGGGACAGGGGCGAACTATGGCTACACCTTC.

The CDR3 bases are TGTGCCAGCAGCGTAGCTGGCGGGAGATACAATGAGCAGTTCTTC. Protein: CASSVAGGRYNEQFF. The chain couples TRBV9 to TRBJ2-1; 7 positions match TRBD2. The CDR3 runs 15 residues. The V gene's germline CDR1 is SGDLS and CDR2 YYNGEE. Germline trimming cut 0 bases from V and 4 bases from J; bases unmatched to any gene: 4.

The CDR3 DNA reads TGTGCCAGCAGTCCAGCCCGACGGACAGGACCTAACTATGGCTACACCTTC. Protein sequence: CASSPARRTGPNYGYTF. The chain has TRBV27 and TRBJ1-2, with TRBD1 matching over 7 bases. Trimming took 5 bases from V and 0 from J; bases not matched to a gene: 12. This CDR3 comprises 17 residues. From germline, CDR1 is MNHEY and CDR2 SMNVEV (reference sequence).

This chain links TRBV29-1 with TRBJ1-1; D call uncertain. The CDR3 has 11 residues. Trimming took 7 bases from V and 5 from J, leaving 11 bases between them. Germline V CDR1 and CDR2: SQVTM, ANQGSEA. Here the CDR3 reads CSAGQGTEAFF. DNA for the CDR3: TGCAGCGCGGGTCAAGGGACTGAAGCTTTCTTT.

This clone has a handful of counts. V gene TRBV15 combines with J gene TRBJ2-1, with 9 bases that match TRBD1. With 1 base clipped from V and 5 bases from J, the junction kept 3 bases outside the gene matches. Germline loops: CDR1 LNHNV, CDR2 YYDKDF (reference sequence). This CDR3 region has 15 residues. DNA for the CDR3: TGTGCCACCAGCAGAGTCGGGACAGGGAACAATGAGCAGTTCTTC. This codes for CATSRVGTGNNEQFF.

DNA for the CDR3: TGTGCCAGCAGACGAGGACAGAACACCGGGGAGCTGTTTTTT. Translating it yields CASRRGQNTGELFF. The genes are TRBV27 and TRBJ2-2; D may be TRBD1 (5 bases). Trimming pared 6 bases from V and 1 base from J, leaving 9 bases between. CDR1 MNHEY and CDR2 SMNVEV come from the germline V gene (reference sequence). This CDR3 is 14 amino acids long.

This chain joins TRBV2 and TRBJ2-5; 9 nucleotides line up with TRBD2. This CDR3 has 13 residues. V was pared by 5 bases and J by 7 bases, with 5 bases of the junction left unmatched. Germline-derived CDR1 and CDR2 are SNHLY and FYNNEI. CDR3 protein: CASSLAGSGTQYF. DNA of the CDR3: TGTGCCAGCAGTCTAGCGGGGTCAGGGACCCAGTACTTC.

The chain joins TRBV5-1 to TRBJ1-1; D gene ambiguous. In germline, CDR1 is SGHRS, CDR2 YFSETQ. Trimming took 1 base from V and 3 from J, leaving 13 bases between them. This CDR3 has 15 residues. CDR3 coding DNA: TGCGCCAGCAGCTTGTATGAAGGGAGGCACACTGAAGCTTTCTTT. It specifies CASSLYEGRHTEAFF.

DNA for the CDR3: TGTGCCAGCAGCTCCAGAGCCGGCAGGCGGAGCTCTGGAAACACCATATATTTT. This sequence encodes CASSSRAGRRSSGNTIYF. The rearrangement joins TRBV5-6 to TRBJ1-3; D is uncertain. In germline, CDR1 is SGHDT, CDR2 YYEEEE. The CDR3 contains 18 residues. V gave up 3 bases and J gave up 0 bases, with 19 bases separating them.

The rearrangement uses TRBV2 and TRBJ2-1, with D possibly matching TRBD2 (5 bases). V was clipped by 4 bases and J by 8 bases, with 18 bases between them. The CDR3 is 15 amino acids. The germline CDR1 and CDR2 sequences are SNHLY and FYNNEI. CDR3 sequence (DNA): TGTGCCAGCAGTGTTCGGGCCCAGTACGGGGATGAGCAGTTCTTC. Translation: CASSVRAQYGDEQFF.

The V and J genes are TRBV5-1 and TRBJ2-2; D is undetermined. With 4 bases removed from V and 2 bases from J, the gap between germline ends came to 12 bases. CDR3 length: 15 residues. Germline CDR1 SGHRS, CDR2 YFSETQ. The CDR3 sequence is CASSTPDVNTGELFF. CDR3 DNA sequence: TGCGCCAGCAGCACCCCGGACGTAAACACCGGGGAGCTGTTTTTT. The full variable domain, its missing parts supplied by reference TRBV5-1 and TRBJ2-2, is KAGVTQTPRYLIKTRGQQVTLSCSPISGHRSVSWYQQTPGQGLQFLFEYFSETQRNKGNFPGRFSGRQFSNSRSEMNVSTLELGDSALYLCASSTPDVNTGELFFGEGSRLTVL.

The chain's CDR3 is CASRPRDRENSPLHF. The DNA of the CDR3 is TGTGCCAGTAGACCCCGGGACAGGGAGAATTCACCCCTCCACTTT. The chain is built from TRBV19 and TRBJ1-6; 9 bases agree with TRBD1. The CDR3 sequence is 15 residues long. After removal of 6 bases from V and 7 bases from J, the junction contained 7 bases not matched to a gene. CDR1 is LNHDA and CDR2 is SQIVND in the germline V gene (reference sequence). Looking up the rest from reference TRBV19 and TRBJ1-6 gives the full variable domain: DGGITQSPKYLFRKEGQNVTLSCEQNLNHDAMYWYRQDPGQGLRLIYYSQIVNDFQKGDIAEGYSVSREKKESFPLTVTSAQKNPTAFYLCASRPRDRENSPLHFGNGTRLTVT.

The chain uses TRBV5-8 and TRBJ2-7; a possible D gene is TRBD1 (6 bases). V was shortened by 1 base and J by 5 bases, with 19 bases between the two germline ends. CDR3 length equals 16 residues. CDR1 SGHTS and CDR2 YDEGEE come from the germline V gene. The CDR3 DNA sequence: TGTGCCAGCAGCTTGTTTAGGGACAACTTACAGAACGAGCAGTACTTC. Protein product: CASSLFRDNLQNEQYF.

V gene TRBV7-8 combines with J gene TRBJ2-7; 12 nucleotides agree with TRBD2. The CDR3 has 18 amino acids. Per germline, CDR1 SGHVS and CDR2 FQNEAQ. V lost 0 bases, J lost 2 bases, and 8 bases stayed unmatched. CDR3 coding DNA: TGTGCCAGCAGCTTAGCGGGTGGACTAGCGGGGCTCCCCTACGAGCAGTACTTC. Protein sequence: CASSLAGGLAGLPYEQYF.

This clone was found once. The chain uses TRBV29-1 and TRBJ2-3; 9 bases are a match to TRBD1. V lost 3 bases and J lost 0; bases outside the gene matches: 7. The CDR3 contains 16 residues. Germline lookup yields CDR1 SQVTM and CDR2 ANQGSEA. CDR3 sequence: CSVDSPGTGSTDTQYF. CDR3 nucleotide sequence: TGCAGCGTTGATTCCCCCGGGACAGGGAGCACAGATACGCAGTATTTT.

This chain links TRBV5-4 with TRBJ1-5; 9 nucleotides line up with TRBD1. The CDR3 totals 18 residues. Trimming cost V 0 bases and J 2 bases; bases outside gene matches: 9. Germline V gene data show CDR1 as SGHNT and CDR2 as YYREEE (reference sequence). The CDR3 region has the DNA TGTGCCAGCAGCTTGGCCCCTGGACAGGGGATGGGCAATCAGCCCCAGCATTTT. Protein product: CASSLAPGQGMGNQPQHF.

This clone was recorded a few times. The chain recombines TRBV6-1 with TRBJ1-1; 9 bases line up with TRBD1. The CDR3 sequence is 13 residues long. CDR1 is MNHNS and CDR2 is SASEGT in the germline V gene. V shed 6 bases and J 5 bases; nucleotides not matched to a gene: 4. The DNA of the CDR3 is TGTGCCAGCAGCTTACAGGGGGCAACTGAAGCTTTCTTT. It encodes CASSLQGATEAFF.

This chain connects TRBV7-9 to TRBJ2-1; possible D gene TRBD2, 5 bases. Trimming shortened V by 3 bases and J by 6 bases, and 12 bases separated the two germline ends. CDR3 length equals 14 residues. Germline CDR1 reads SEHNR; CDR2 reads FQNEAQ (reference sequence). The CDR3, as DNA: TGTGCCAGCAGCTTGGTGGGAGTGAGCAATGAGCAGTTCTTC. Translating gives CASSLVGVSNEQFF.

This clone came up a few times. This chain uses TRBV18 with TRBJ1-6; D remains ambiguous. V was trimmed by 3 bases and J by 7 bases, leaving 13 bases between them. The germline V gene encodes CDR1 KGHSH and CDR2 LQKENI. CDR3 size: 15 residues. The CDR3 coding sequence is TGTGCCAGCTCACCGCGTTCCGAGCGGAATTCACCCCTCCACTTT. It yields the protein CASSPRSERNSPLHF.

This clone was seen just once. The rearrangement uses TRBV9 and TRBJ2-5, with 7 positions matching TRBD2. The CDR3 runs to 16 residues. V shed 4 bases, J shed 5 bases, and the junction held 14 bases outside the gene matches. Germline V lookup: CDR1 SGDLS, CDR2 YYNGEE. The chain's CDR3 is CASSPGGRGVGETQYF. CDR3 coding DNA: TGTGCCAGCAGCCCCGGCGGGAGAGGGGTGGGGGAGACCCAGTACTTC.

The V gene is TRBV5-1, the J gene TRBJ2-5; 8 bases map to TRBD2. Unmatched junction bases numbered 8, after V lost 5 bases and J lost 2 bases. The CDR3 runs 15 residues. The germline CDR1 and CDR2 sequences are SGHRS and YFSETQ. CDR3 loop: CASSPGLGYQETQYF. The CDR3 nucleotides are TGCGCCAGCAGTCCGGGACTAGGATATCAAGAGACCCAGTACTTC.

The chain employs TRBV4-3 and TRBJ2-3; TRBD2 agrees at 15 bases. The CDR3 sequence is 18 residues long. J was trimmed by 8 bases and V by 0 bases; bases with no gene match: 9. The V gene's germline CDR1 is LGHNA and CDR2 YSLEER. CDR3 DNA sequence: TGCGCCAGCAGCCAAGACCCAGGACTAGCGGGAGGGTCGTTTACGCAGTATTTT. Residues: CASSQDPGLAGGSFTQYF.

The CDR3 DNA follows: TGTGCCAGCAGCGTAGACCTTCGGACACCTTATTCCTACAATGAGCAGTTCTTC. Protein product: CASSVDLRTPYSYNEQFF. The gene calls are TRBV9 and TRBJ2-1, with a possible D match to TRBD1 (5 bases). The V and J ends lost 0 bases and 1 base respectively, with 17 bases between them. The germline V gene encodes CDR1 SGDLS and CDR2 YYNGEE. There are 18 residues in the CDR3.

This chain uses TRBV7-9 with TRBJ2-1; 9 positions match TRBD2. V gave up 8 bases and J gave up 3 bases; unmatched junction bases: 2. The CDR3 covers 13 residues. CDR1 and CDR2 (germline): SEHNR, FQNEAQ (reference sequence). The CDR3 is CASSSGVYNEQFF. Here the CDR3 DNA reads TGTGCCAGCTCTAGCGGGGTCTACAATGAGCAGTTCTTC.

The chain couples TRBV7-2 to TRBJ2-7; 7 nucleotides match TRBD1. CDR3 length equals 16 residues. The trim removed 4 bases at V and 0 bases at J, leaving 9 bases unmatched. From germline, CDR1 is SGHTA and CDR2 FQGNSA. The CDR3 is CASSSTRAGGSYEQYF. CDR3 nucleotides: TGTGCCAGCAGCTCGACACGGGCAGGGGGCTCCTACGAGCAGTACTTC.

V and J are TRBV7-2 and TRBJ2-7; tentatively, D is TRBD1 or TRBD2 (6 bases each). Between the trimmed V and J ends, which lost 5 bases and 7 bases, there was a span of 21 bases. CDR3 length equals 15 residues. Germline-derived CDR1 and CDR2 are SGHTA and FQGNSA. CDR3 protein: CASSATQQGLKEQYF. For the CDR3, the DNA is TGTGCCAGCAGCGCCACACAACAGGGACTTAAAGAGCAGTACTTC.

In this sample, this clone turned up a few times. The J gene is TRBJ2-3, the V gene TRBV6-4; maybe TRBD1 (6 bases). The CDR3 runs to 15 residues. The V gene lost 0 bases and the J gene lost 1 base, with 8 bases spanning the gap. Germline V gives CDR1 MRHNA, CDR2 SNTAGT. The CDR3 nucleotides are TGTGCCAGCAGTGACTCTTCAGGGGGCACAGATACGCAGTATTTT. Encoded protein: CASSDSSGGTDTQYF.